Below are 30 T cell receptor beta chains sequenced from a single sample in a study of cytomegalovirus exposure and HLA in healthy donors. The PCR contained 60 Vbeta and 13 Jbeta primers. TCRdb's copy holds only in-frame clones and misses some; the assay was immunoSEQ multiplex PCR. The listing contains 65,000 to 95,000 clones. The sequenced sample consisted of PBMCs. The receptors stem from a young man in good health and CMV-seronegative.

The chain employs TRBV7-3 and TRBJ1-2, with D possibly TRBD1 on 6 matching bases. Germline CDR1 is SGHTA and CDR2 is FQGTGA. The V end was cut by 1 base, the J end by 7 bases, with 13 bases between. The CDR3 has 14 amino acids. The CDR3 DNA follows: TGTGCCAGCAGCTTAAACAGGGAGAGTCTTGGCTACACCTTC. Amino acid sequence: CASSLNRESLGYTF.

V and J are TRBV5-1 and TRBJ1-1, with 9 positions matching TRBD1. The CDR3 is 16 amino acids. The germline CDR1 and CDR2 sequences are SGHRS and YFSETQ. V dropped 2 bases and J dropped 0; count of bases not matched to a gene: 5. CDR3 bases: TGCGCCAGCAGCTTAGTAGGACAGGGGATGAACACTGAAGCTTTCTTT. Amino acid sequence: CASSLVGQGMNTEAFF.

The chain links TRBV30 to TRBJ1-4; 7 bases agree with TRBD1. The CDR3 extends over 12 amino acids. CDR1 is GTSNPN, CDR2 SVGIG, per germline (reference sequence). V gave up 3 bases and J gave up 6 bases; unmatched junction bases: 1. As DNA, the CDR3 is TGTGCCTGGAGCAGGGGGGATGAAAAACTGTTTTTT. Translated, it gives CAWSRGDEKLFF. Full variable domain (remainder filled in from reference TRBV30 and TRBJ1-4): SQTIHQWPATLVQPVGSPLSLECTVEGTSNPNLYWYRQAAGRGLQLLFYSVGIGQISSEVPQNLSASRPQDRQFILSSKKLLLSDSGFYLCAWSRGDEKLFFGSGTQLSVL.

The chain couples TRBV4-3 to TRBJ2-1; possible D gene TRBD2, 6 bases. This CDR3 comprises 15 residues. Germline V gives CDR1 LGHNA, CDR2 YSLEER. The V end lost 7 bases, the J end lost 1 base, and 14 bases lay between the germline ends. CDR3 loop: CASTPSGSSYNEQFF. The CDR3 DNA reads as TGCGCCAGCACCCCCAGCGGGTCTTCCTACAATGAGCAGTTCTTC.

About this clone: The same CDR3 also results from other DNA sequences found in this sample. The rearrangement links TRBV2 to TRBJ1-1; D is possibly TRBD1 (5 bases). This CDR3 has 14 residues. V was shortened by 6 bases and J by 1 base, with 12 bases between the two germline ends. Per germline, CDR1 SNHLY and CDR2 FYNNEI. The CDR3 is CASSLERGNTEAFF. In DNA form, the CDR3 reads TGTGCCAGCAGCTTAGAAAGGGGGAACACTGAAGCTTTCTTT.

This chain uses TRBV6-1 with TRBJ1-2; 8 positions match TRBD1. In germline, CDR1 is MNHNS, CDR2 SASEGT. V lost 0 bases and J lost 4; bases outside the gene matches: 7. This CDR3 region has 16 residues. The CDR3, as DNA: TGTGCCAGCAGTGAAGCCCTGGACAGGGTTCTCTATGGCTACACCTTC. This encodes CASSEALDRVLYGYTF.

The V call is TRBV18, the J call TRBJ1-2; D not resolved. CDR1 KGHSH and CDR2 LQKENI come from the germline V gene. CDR3 size: 17 residues. V was shortened by 6 bases and J by 0 bases, with 20 bases between the two germline ends. The CDR3 sequence is CASSLQRTGESNYGYTF. CDR3 coding DNA: TGTGCCAGCTCCCTTCAACGAACGGGAGAATCTAACTATGGCTACACCTTC.

The chain links TRBV4-3 to TRBJ2-5; possible D gene TRBD1, 6 bases. Deletions cut 3 bases from V and 0 bases from J, with 14 bases between. Germline CDR1 LGHNA, CDR2 YSLEER. The CDR3 totals 16 residues. For the CDR3, the DNA is TGCGCCAGCAGCCATCTCTGGGACACCCACCAAGAGACCCAGTACTTC. This codes for CASSHLWDTHQETQYF.

The rearrangement uses TRBV5-1 and TRBJ1-5; 7 bases map to TRBD1. From germline, CDR1 is SGHRS and CDR2 YFSETQ. J gave up 5 bases and V 4 bases, and 6 bases lay outside the gene matches. CDR3 length: 14 amino acids. CDR3 nucleotides: TGCGCCAGCAGCCCGACAGGGTATGATCAGCCCCAGCATTTT. Its translation is CASSPTGYDQPQHF.

The chain has TRBV7-2 and TRBJ2-7, with 9 bases that match TRBD2. The trim removed 3 bases at V and 4 bases at J, leaving 1 base unmatched. Germline lookup yields CDR1 SGHTA and CDR2 FQGNSA. The length of the CDR3 is 13 residues. Here the CDR3 reads CASSFTSGYEQYF. In DNA form, the CDR3 reads TGTGCCAGCAGCTTTACTAGCGGGTACGAGCAGTACTTC.

The CDR3 nucleotides are TGTGCCATCACGGGAGGAGCTAATGAAAAACTGTTTTTT. Its protein product is CAITGGANEKLFF. V gene TRBV10-3 combines with J gene TRBJ1-4; D is undetermined. Germline assignment: CDR1 ENHRY and CDR2 SYGVKD. The CDR3 has 13 amino acids. V lost 7 bases, J lost 3 bases, and 9 bases lay in between.

The chain couples TRBV7-2 to TRBJ2-3; TRBD1 matches at 8 bases. CDR1 is SGHTA, CDR2 FQGNSA, per germline. There are 16 residues in the CDR3. The ends lost 4 bases at V and 2 bases at J; junction bases unmatched: 8. CDR3 nucleotide sequence: TGTGCCAGCAGCTCCCAAAGGACAGGGACCACAGATACGCAGTATTTT. Protein product: CASSSQRTGTTDTQYF.

The rearrangement uses TRBV7-2 and TRBJ2-7; 7 bases agree with TRBD2. Germline CDR1 and CDR2: SGHTA and FQGNSA. The CDR3 length is 15 residues. V was clipped by 1 base and J by 6 bases; unmatched bases: 9. CDR3 loop: CASSLGRVGRGEQYF. In DNA form, the CDR3 reads TGTGCCAGCAGCTTAGGTCGCGTTGGGAGGGGCGAGCAGTACTTC.

The chain has TRBV4-2 and TRBJ2-7; 8 positions match TRBD1. Germline lookup yields CDR1 LGHNA and CDR2 YNFKEQ. V lost 7 bases, J lost 0 bases, and 5 bases stayed unmatched. The CDR3 has 14 residues. CDR3 protein: CASTGQGRSYEQYF. The CDR3 DNA follows: TGTGCCAGCACCGGACAGGGCCGCTCCTACGAGCAGTACTTC.

This rearrangement joins TRBV5-6 to TRBJ2-3; 11 bases fit TRBD2. V was pared by 2 bases and J by 2 bases, with 4 bases of the junction left unmatched. Germline CDR1 is SGHDT and CDR2 is YYEEEE. This CDR3 has 16 amino acids. CDR3 amino acids: CASSFIAGGPTDTQYF. In DNA form, the CDR3 reads TGTGCCAGCAGCTTTATAGCGGGAGGGCCCACAGATACGCAGTATTTT. The variable domain in full, with the rest retrieved from reference TRBV5-6 and TRBJ2-3, is DAGVTQSPTHLIKTRGQQVTLRCSPKSGHDTVSWYQQALGQGPQFIFQYYEEEERQRGNFPDRFSGHQFPNYSSELNVNALLLGDSALYLCASSFIAGGPTDTQYFGPGTRLTVL.

The chain couples TRBV10-3 to TRBJ1-6, with a possible D match to TRBD1 (5 bases). Germline V gives CDR1 ENHRY, CDR2 SYGVKD. The CDR3 is made up of 15 amino acids. The V gene lost 2 bases and the J gene lost 9 bases, with 14 bases spanning the gap. CDR3 sequence: CAISETREGSSPLHF. The CDR3 region has the DNA TGTGCCATCAGTGAGACGCGGGAGGGGAGTTCACCCCTCCACTTT.

The V call is TRBV5-4, the J call TRBJ2-1, with D possibly TRBD2 on 6 matching bases. V was cut by 6 bases and J by 3 bases, with 13 bases left in between. This CDR3 comprises 14 residues. Germline CDR1 is SGHNT and CDR2 is YYREEE (reference sequence). The CDR3 is CASTWVGGYNEQFF. For the CDR3, the DNA is TGTGCCAGCACTTGGGTGGGGGGCTACAATGAGCAGTTCTTC.

The J gene is TRBJ2-2, the V gene TRBV9; the match to TRBD2 covers 8 bases. Germline V gives CDR1 SGDLS, CDR2 YYNGEE. The CDR3 totals 16 residues. V lost 0 bases to trimming and J lost 2 bases; unmatched junction nucleotides: 3. The CDR3 reads CASSVGGGFNTGELFF. CDR3 DNA: TGTGCCAGCAGCGTAGGCGGGGGGTTTAACACCGGGGAGCTGTTTTTT.

V is TRBV20-1 and J is TRBJ1-2; the match to TRBD1 covers 10 bases. CDR1 and CDR2 from the germline V gene are DFQATT and SNEGSKA (reference sequence). With 5 bases clipped from V and 13 bases from J, the junction kept 7 bases outside the gene matches. CDR3 length: 11 residues. The DNA of the CDR3 is TGCAGTGCTCAGGACAGGGGGATGGCCACCTTC. It translates to CSAQDRGMATF.

The rearrangement joins TRBV15 to TRBJ1-3; weak D call: TRBD1 (5 bases). The CDR3 runs 15 residues. Deletions cut 3 bases from V and 2 bases from J, with 11 bases between. Germline V gene lookup returns CDR1 LNHNV and CDR2 YYDKDF (reference sequence). The CDR3 loop is CATSRGGVTGNTIYF. Here the CDR3 DNA reads TGTGCCACCAGCAGGGGAGGGGTTACTGGAAACACCATATATTTT.

The V gene is TRBV7-3, the J gene TRBJ1-2; D is perhaps TRBD1 (5 bases). The germline V and J ends were trimmed by 4 bases and 1 base, with 7 bases remaining between them. The CDR3 totals 13 residues. Germline V CDR1 and CDR2: SGHTA, FQGTGA. The CDR3 sequence: CASSSDNNYGYTF. The CDR3 DNA reads as TGTGCCAGCAGCTCGGACAATAACTATGGCTACACCTTC.

CDR3 DNA: TGTGCCAGCAGCCAAGATAGTTGGGGAGATCGGTCTACTCACTATGGCTACACCTTC. Amino acid sequence: CASSQDSWGDRSTHYGYTF. V and J are TRBV4-2 and TRBJ1-2; D is unclear. Germline lookup yields CDR1 LGHNA and CDR2 YNFKEQ. V shed 0 bases and J shed 3 bases, with 23 bases lying between them. This CDR3 is built from 19 residues.

The chain recombines TRBV5-4 with TRBJ2-3; TRBD1 might be the D (5 bases). The CDR3 covers 13 residues. The ends were cut back, 4 bases at V and 2 bases at J, with 8 bases in the middle. Germline V gives CDR1 SGHNT, CDR2 YYREEE (reference sequence). As DNA, the CDR3 is TGTGCCAGCAGCCCGGACAACACAGATACGCAGTATTTT. It yields the protein CASSPDNTDTQYF.

V usage is TRBV10-3 and J usage is TRBJ2-7; 9 bases match TRBD1. This CDR3 contains 12 residues. V lost 9 bases to trimming and J lost 5 bases; unmatched junction nucleotides: 5. Germline-derived CDR1 and CDR2 are ENHRY and SYGVKD. In nucleotides, the CDR3 is TGTGCCATAAGGGACAGGGACAACGAGCAGTACTTC. Protein sequence: CAIRDRDNEQYF.

This clone ranks as medium-sized in terms of frequency. The rearrangement uses TRBV4-1 and TRBJ2-7; 14 bases are shared with TRBD2. CDR3 length equals 16 residues. After removal of 3 bases from V and 6 bases from J, the junction contained 7 bases not matched to a gene. CDR1 is MGHRA and CDR2 is YSYEKL in the germline V gene. In nucleotides, the CDR3 is TGCGCCAGCAGCCACCCGGGACTAGCGGGAGCCTCCGAGCAGTACTTC. This encodes CASSHPGLAGASEQYF.

This rearrangement joins TRBV19 to TRBJ2-2; 7 nucleotides align to TRBD2. J was trimmed by 9 bases and V by 6 bases; bases with no gene match: 10. The V gene's germline CDR1 is LNHDA and CDR2 SQIVND (reference sequence). This CDR3 comprises 14 residues. CDR3 region: CASRPSGYPRELFF. CDR3 coding DNA: TGTGCCAGTAGACCTAGCGGTTACCCCCGGGAGCTGTTTTTT. Supplemented by reference TRBV19 and TRBJ2-2, the full variable domain reads DGGITQSPKYLFRKEGQNVTLSCEQNLNHDAMYWYRQDPGQGLRLIYYSQIVNDFQKGDIAEGYSVSREKKESFPLTVTSAQKNPTAFYLCASRPSGYPRELFFGEGSRLTVL.

This chain connects TRBV6-5 to TRBJ1-6, with 9 bases lining up with TRBD1. Germline CDR1 and CDR2: MNHEY and SVGAGI. J gave up 10 bases and V 2 bases, and 6 bases lay outside the gene matches. The CDR3 consists of 15 residues. Here the CDR3 DNA reads TGTGCCAGCAGTTACCGGACAGGGGTCCGATCACCCCTCCACTTT. Translation: CASSYRTGVRSPLHF.

The rearrangement uses TRBV2 and TRBJ2-7; 10 bases match TRBD1. Germline V gene data show CDR1 as SNHLY and CDR2 as FYNNEI. CDR3 length: 15 residues. V was clipped by 6 bases and J by 3 bases; unmatched bases: 8. CDR3 sequence: CASRVTGGGYYEQYF. Written as DNA, the CDR3 is TGTGCCAGCAGAGTGACAGGGGGCGGGTACTACGAGCAGTACTTC.

The V call is TRBV5-1, the J call TRBJ2-7, with D possibly being TRBD1 (5 bases). Trimming stripped 0 bases from V and 2 bases from J, with 12 bases between. The CDR3 sequence is 15 residues long. CDR1 and CDR2 from the germline V gene are SGHRS and YFSETQ. This CDR3 reads CASSLGKDKAYEQYF. In DNA, the CDR3 is TGCGCCAGCAGCTTGGGGAAGGACAAAGCCTACGAGCAGTACTTC.

The rearrangement joins TRBV9 to TRBJ2-2, with 7 bases identical to TRBD1. V shed 4 bases, J shed 3 bases, and the junction held 15 bases outside the gene matches. This CDR3 contains 18 residues. The germline gives CDR1 SGDLS, CDR2 YYNGEE. DNA for the CDR3: TGTGCCAGCAGCCCGGCAAGGGGGCACCCTCGAGACACCGGGGAGCTGTTTTTT. Translated, it gives CASSPARGHPRDTGELFF.